These 28 T cell receptor beta chains were sequenced from one sample in a study of neurological immune-mediated disorders. TCRdb reanalysed the 5' RACE reads using MiXCR and keeps one entry per CDR3 protein. The data show approximately 50,000 distinct CDR3 sequences, about 9.4% seen once. The sequenced material came from PBMCs. These TCRs come from a man between 65 and 85 years old with HTLV-1-associated myelopathy (HAM/TSP).

Many counts were recorded for this clonotype. The genes are TRBV20-1 and TRBJ1-1; a possible D gene is TRBD1 (5 bases). The germline V gene has CDR1 DFQATT and CDR2 SNEGSKA (reference sequence). The CDR3 consists of 11 residues. V lost 3 bases to trimming and J lost 6 bases, with 8 bases between them. The CDR3 bases are TGCAGTGCTAGGGGAGGGGCTGAAGCTTTCTTT. This encodes CSARGGAEAFF.

This clonotype was seen repeatedly, ten times or more. V gene TRBV2 combines with J gene TRBJ2-1; 8 nucleotides match TRBD2. The CDR3 length is 12 residues. CDR1 is SNHLY, CDR2 FYNNEI, per germline. Trimming cost V 4 bases and J 13 bases; bases outside gene matches: 6. The CDR3 protein is CASSGTSRKQFF. CDR3 nucleotide sequence: TGTGCCAGCAGTGGGACTAGCCGAAAACAGTTCTTC. Drawing the rest from reference TRBV2 and TRBJ2-1, the complete variable domain is EPEVTQTPSHQVTQMGQEVILRCVPISNHLYFYWYRQILGQKVEFLVSFYNNEISEKSEIFDDQFSVERPDGSNFTLKIRSTKLEDSAMYFCASSGTSRKQFFGPGTRLTVL.

There are many counts of this clonotype. This chain joins TRBV18 and TRBJ2-5; 7 nucleotides agree with TRBD1. V was clipped by 3 bases and J by 4 bases; unmatched bases: 11. This CDR3 contains 16 residues. Germline V CDR1 and CDR2: KGHSH, LQKENI. CDR3 in amino acids: CASSPKTGLVGETQYF. The DNA for the CDR3 is TGTGCCAGCTCACCTAAGACAGGGTTGGTAGGAGAGACCCAGTACTTC. Full variable domain (missing parts from reference TRBV18 and TRBJ2-5): NAGVMQNPRHLVRRRGQEARLRCSPMKGHSHVYWYRQLPEEGLKFMVYLQKENIIDESGMPKERFSAEFPKEGPSILRIQQVVRGDSAAYFCASSPKTGLVGETQYFGPGTRLLVL.

This clonotype was recorded many times. The V call is TRBV3-1, the J call TRBJ2-2; a possible D gene is TRBD2 (5 bases). Germline V CDR1 and CDR2: LGHDT, YNNKEL (reference sequence). V was pared by 2 bases and J by 1 base, with 5 bases between. CDR3 size: 14 residues. DNA for the CDR3: TGTGCCAGCAGCCAACGGGGGAACACCGGGGAGCTGTTTTTT. Encoded protein: CASSQRGNTGELFF.

In its sample, this clonotype was seen many times. The chain joins TRBV28 to TRBJ1-2; D call uncertain. This CDR3 is built from 13 residues. Germline values: CDR1 MDHEN, CDR2 SYDVKM. Trimming took 8 bases from V and 4 from J, leaving 14 bases between them. The CDR3 coding sequence is TGTGCCAGCTCAACGATTAAAATCTATGGCTACACCTTC. Protein product: CASSTIKIYGYTF.

The chain couples TRBV6-1 to TRBJ1-1; D remains unclear. Between the trimmed V and J ends, which lost 6 bases and 1 base, there was a span of 12 bases. CDR3 length: 14 residues. Germline assignment: CDR1 MNHNS and CDR2 SASEGT. The CDR3 DNA reads TGTGCCAGCAGAGACTTGGCGGGGAACACTGAAGCTTTCTTT. Its protein product is CASRDLAGNTEAFF.

This chain connects TRBV19 to TRBJ2-2, with 9 nucleotides matching TRBD1. CDR3 length: 14 residues. The V gene end was trimmed by 8 bases and the J gene end by 7 bases; junction bases not matched to a gene: 8. The germline CDR1 and CDR2 sequences are LNHDA and SQIVND (reference sequence). This CDR3 is CASARTGEFGELFF. CDR3 DNA: TGTGCCAGTGCCCGGACAGGGGAATTCGGGGAGCTGTTTTTT.

This clonotype was found many times. V and J are TRBV27 and TRBJ2-3; 10 bases agree with TRBD2. The V gene's germline CDR1 is MNHEY and CDR2 SMNVEV (reference sequence). Trimming took 5 bases from V and 6 from J; bases not matched to a gene: 5. This CDR3 has 14 amino acids. The CDR3 loop reads CASSPRTSGDTQYF. CDR3 DNA sequence: TGTGCCAGCAGTCCCCGGACTAGCGGCGATACGCAGTATTTT.

This clonotype was counted ten times or more. The rearrangement uses TRBV12-3 or TRBV12-4 and TRBJ2-1, with 7 nucleotides matching TRBD1. The CDR3 loop spans 15 amino acids. Germline trimming cut 4 bases from V and 8 bases from J; bases unmatched to any gene: 11. This CDR3 is CASSSDRETRYEQFF. CDR3 in DNA: TGTGCCAGCAGTTCCGACAGGGAAACTCGTTATGAGCAGTTCTTC.

This clonotype was observed at least ten times. The V and J genes are TRBV21-1 and TRBJ2-1; TRBD2, the table's D call, lacks a check against the DNA. TRBV21-1 is classified as a pseudogene. CDR3 size: 17 residues. CDR3 residues: CASSPYRGLAGHNEQFF. DNA of the CDR3: TGTGCCAGCAGCCCCTATCGGGGACTAGCGGGACACAATGAGCAGTTCTTC.

This clonotype was counted at least ten times. The CDR3 DNA reads as TGCGCCAGCAGCTTGGGAGATAGGGGGGAGACCCAGTACTTC. This sequence encodes CASSLGDRGETQYF. V is TRBV5-1 and J is TRBJ2-5, with D possibly matching TRBD1 (6 bases). Looked up from germline, CDR1 is SGHRS and CDR2 is YFSETQ. This CDR3 contains 14 residues. V was pared by 0 bases and J by 5 bases, with 11 bases between.

In its sample, this clonotype was seen many times. This sequence joins TRBV20-1 and TRBJ1-4, with D uncertain. The V gene's germline CDR1 is DFQATT and CDR2 SNEGSKA (reference sequence). With 6 bases removed from V and 0 bases from J, the gap between germline ends came to 14 bases. The CDR3 length is 15 residues. Here the CDR3 reads CSASDGEATNEKLFF. The CDR3 DNA sequence: TGCAGTGCCTCTGACGGGGAAGCAACTAATGAAAAACTGTTTTTT.

This clonotype counts as medium-sized. Written as DNA, the CDR3 is TGTGCCAGCAGCTTGGTAACGGGGGGCGGTTCAGGACTAGTGTCGACCCAGTACTTC. Residues: CASSLVTGGGSGLVSTQYF. The chain links TRBV5-5 to TRBJ2-5, with a possible D match to TRBD2 (7 bases). The CDR3 spans 19 residues. Germline-derived CDR1 and CDR2 are SGHKS and YYEKEE (reference sequence). Trimming took 0 bases from V and 7 from J, leaving 28 bases between them. The full variable domain, its missing parts supplied by reference TRBV5-5 and TRBJ2-5, is DAGVTQSPTHLIKTRGQQVTLRCSPISGHKSVSWYQQVLGQGPQFIFQYYEKEERGRGNFPDRFSARQFPNYSSELNVNALLLGDSALYLCASSLVTGGGSGLVSTQYFGPGTRLLVL.

This clonotype occurred many times. This rearrangement joins TRBV28 to TRBJ1-2; D is ambiguous. The V gene's germline CDR1 is MDHEN and CDR2 SYDVKM. The CDR3 runs to 13 residues. Trimming shortened V by 2 bases and J by 8 bases, and 12 bases separated the two germline ends. The CDR3 DNA is TGTGCCAGCAGTTTAAACTACAAGCGGGGCTACACCTTC. Residues: CASSLNYKRGYTF.

This clonotype was seen more than once but under ten times. The chain combines TRBV4-1 with TRBJ1-3; D call uncertain. The CDR3 covers 18 residues. Trimming stripped 4 bases from V and 0 bases from J, with 19 bases between. The germline V gene encodes CDR1 MGHRA and CDR2 YSYEKL. In DNA form, the CDR3 reads TGCGCCAGCAGCCCGACCATCCTGCGGGGTAGCTCTGGAAACACCATATATTTT. It codes for CASSPTILRGSSGNTIYF.

This clonotype was counted at least ten times. The V and J genes are TRBV20-1 and TRBJ2-3, with 9 bases aligning to TRBD1. V dropped 6 bases and J dropped 4; count of bases not matched to a gene: 11. Germline CDR1 reads DFQATT; CDR2 reads SNEGSKA (reference sequence). This CDR3 comprises 15 residues. DNA of the CDR3: TGCAGTGCCTCCTGGTGGGACAGGGCCGCAGATACGCAGTATTTT. Its protein is CSASWWDRAADTQYF.

This clonotype has a single count. This chain links TRBV7-6 with TRBJ2-1; the D gene is possibly TRBD2 (6 bases). This CDR3 is built from 15 residues. The V end lost 1 base, the J end lost 0 bases, and 7 bases lay between the germline ends. CDR1 is SGHVS and CDR2 is FNYEAQ in the germline V gene. Here the CDR3 DNA reads TGTGCCAGCAGCTTAGTCGGGAGCTCCTACAATGAGCAGTTCTTC. Protein: CASSLVGSSYNEQFF.

This clonotype was counted at least ten times. Written as DNA, the CDR3 is TGCAGCGTTGTCAGGGCGACTGAAGCTTTCTTT. This sequence encodes CSVVRATEAFF. V usage is TRBV29-1 and J usage is TRBJ1-1; D is perhaps TRBD1 (5 bases). This CDR3 comprises 11 residues. Germline V gene lookup returns CDR1 SQVTM and CDR2 ANQGSEA. V dropped 4 bases and J dropped 5 bases, with 8 bases sitting between them.

This clonotype was counted ten times or more. The V gene is TRBV20-1, the J gene TRBJ2-7; TRBD1 matches 9 bases. The J segment lost 4 bases and the V segment lost 2 bases, leaving 3 bases of the junction unmatched. The CDR3 has 13 amino acids. Germline CDR1 reads DFQATT; CDR2 reads SNEGSKA (reference sequence). CDR3 nucleotides: TGCAGTGCTAGACGACAGGGGGTATACGAGCAGTACTTC. Protein: CSARRQGVYEQYF.

This clonotype has at least ten counts. The chain recombines TRBV20-1 with TRBJ2-6; unclear D gene. CDR1 and CDR2 (germline): DFQATT, SNEGSKA (reference sequence). The CDR3 extends over 16 amino acids. Trimming pared 0 bases from V and 0 bases from J, leaving 9 bases between. CDR3 nucleotides: TGCAGTGCTAGAGAAGGGTGGAGCTCTGGGGCCAACGTCCTGACTTTC. This gives the protein CSAREGWSSGANVLTF.

This clonotype was detected ten times or more. V is TRBV2 and J is TRBJ2-1; 13 nucleotides align to TRBD2. V gave up 5 bases and J gave up 7 bases; unmatched junction bases: 5. CDR1 is SNHLY, CDR2 FYNNEI, per germline. The CDR3 consists of 15 residues. CDR3 sequence (DNA): TGTGCCAGCAGTCGCACTAGCGGGAGGGCGAATGAGCAGTTCTTC. Its protein product is CASSRTSGRANEQFF.

This clonotype was counted many times. The rearrangement links TRBV7-2 to TRBJ2-3; D is ambiguous. The CDR3 spans 13 residues. Germline V gives CDR1 SGHTA, CDR2 FQGNSA. With 5 bases removed from V and 3 bases from J, the gap between germline ends came to 9 bases. CDR3 DNA: TGTGCCAGCAGCGGTGGGATGACAGATACGCAGTATTTT. Its protein is CASSGGMTDTQYF.

The table lists this clonotype with many counts. The chain combines TRBV20-1 with TRBJ2-5, with D possibly matching TRBD1 (6 bases). Germline loops: CDR1 DFQATT, CDR2 SNEGSKA (reference sequence). This CDR3 contains 11 residues. Trimming took off 7 bases at V and 7 bases at J, with 13 bases between the two ends. CDR3 amino acids: CSGDTAGTQYF. In DNA, the CDR3 is TGCAGTGGGGACACCGCAGGGACCCAGTACTTC.

This clonotype was counted at least ten times. The rearrangement uses TRBV20-1 and TRBJ2-1; TRBD1 aligns across 12 bases. The V and J ends lost 7 bases and 7 bases, in that order; junction bases with no gene match: 11. Germline V gene sequence: CDR1 DFQATT, CDR2 SNEGSKA (reference sequence). The CDR3 is made up of 15 amino acids. The CDR3 DNA reads TGCAGTGTTCCACCGGGACAGGGGGCGCCTAATGAGCAGTTCTTC. Amino acids: CSVPPGQGAPNEQFF.

This clonotype was detected many times. The chain recombines TRBV18 with TRBJ2-1, with 7 nucleotides matching TRBD1. Germline CDR1 reads KGHSH; CDR2 reads LQKENI. The CDR3 has 14 residues. V dropped 6 bases and J dropped 9; count of bases not matched to a gene: 11. The CDR3 sequence: CASSPGQVVGEQFF. In DNA, the CDR3 is TGTGCCAGCTCTCCTGGACAGGTAGTAGGTGAGCAGTTCTTC. Full variable domain (missing parts from reference TRBV18 and TRBJ2-1): NAGVMQNPRHLVRRRGQEARLRCSPMKGHSHVYWYRQLPEEGLKFMVYLQKENIIDESGMPKERFSAEFPKEGPSILRIQQVVRGDSAAYFCASSPGQVVGEQFFGPGTRLTVL.

In its sample, this clonotype was seen many times. This chain's CDR3 is CSVEPGGNTEAFF. The CDR3, as DNA: TGCAGCGTTGAACCGGGCGGGAACACTGAAGCTTTCTTT. The rearrangement joins TRBV29-1 to TRBJ1-1, with D unresolved. The CDR3 length is 13 residues. The germline V and J ends were trimmed by 2 bases and 1 base, with 8 bases remaining between them. Looked up from germline, CDR1 is SQVTM and CDR2 is ANQGSEA.

At least ten counts were recorded for this clonotype. The genes are TRBV7-2 and TRBJ1-6; D is undetermined. Per germline, CDR1 SGHTA and CDR2 FQGNSA. V dropped 1 base and J dropped 7 bases, with 5 bases sitting between them. This CDR3 comprises 13 residues. CDR3 amino acids: CASSLGVNSPLHF. In DNA form, the CDR3 reads TGTGCCAGCAGCTTAGGAGTCAATTCACCCCTCCACTTT.

This clonotype was seen at least ten times. The rearrangement uses TRBV2 and TRBJ1-2, with TRBD1 identical over 7 bases. The CDR3 extends over 13 amino acids. Per the germline V gene, CDR1 is SNHLY and CDR2 is FYNNEI. V was clipped by 8 bases and J by 2 bases; unmatched bases: 5. The CDR3 region is CASAQGGNYGYTF. CDR3 in DNA: TGTGCCAGCGCTCAGGGGGGGAACTATGGCTACACCTTC. Supplemented by reference TRBV2 and TRBJ1-2, the full variable domain reads EPEVTQTPSHQVTQMGQEVILRCVPISNHLYFYWYRQILGQKVEFLVSFYNNEISEKSEIFDDQFSVERPDGSNFTLKIRSTKLEDSAMYFCASAQGGNYGYTFGSGTRLTVV.